Presented here are 26 T cell receptor beta chains from one specimen sequenced in a study of beta chain features in type 1 diabetes. Notes on the study in general: TCRB CDR3s were moderately but significantly shorter in Type 1 diabetes patients in all four CD4+ subsets.

These receptors' antigens are unknown. Every bit of the isolated RNA underwent reverse transcription, so sequencing read expressed TCRB transcripts. Assay used: immunoSEQ multiplex PCR; TCRdb lists only in-frame clones, some missing. The sample carries about 130,000 clones, roughly 10% recorded once. Source material: central memory CD4+ T cells from blood. The origin of the receptors is a man in his thirties or forties with type 1 diabetes.

The chain combines TRBV18 with TRBJ1-5, with D possibly TRBD1 on 5 matching bases. The V gene lost 6 bases and the J gene lost 5 bases, with 8 bases spanning the gap. Germline V gene lookup returns CDR1 KGHSH and CDR2 LQKENI. The CDR3 runs to 12 residues. Written as DNA, the CDR3 is TGTGCCAGCTCTCGGGGGGATCAGCCCCAGCATTTT. It translates to CASSRGDQPQHF. The complete variable domain, with remaining parts taken from reference TRBV18 and TRBJ1-5, reads NAGVMQNPRHLVRRRGQEARLRCSPMKGHSHVYWYRQLPEEGLKFMVYLQKENIIDESGMPKERFSAEFPKEGPSILRIQQVVRGDSAAYFCASSRGDQPQHFGDGTRLSIL.

This clone was detected only once. This sequence joins TRBV5-6 and TRBJ1-4; the D gene is possibly TRBD1 (6 bases). V was trimmed by 5 bases and J by 4 bases, leaving 15 bases between them. The CDR3 is 15 residues long. CDR1 is SGHDT, CDR2 YYEEEE, per germline. This CDR3 reads CASRRRTAFNEKLFF. The CDR3 DNA sequence: TGTGCCAGCAGACGGAGGACAGCCTTTAATGAAAAACTGTTTTTT.

This chain uses TRBV5-1 with TRBJ2-3; D remains unclear. Germline values: CDR1 SGHRS, CDR2 YFSETQ. The CDR3 has 13 amino acids. The V end lost 2 bases, the J end lost 4 bases, and 8 bases lay between the germline ends. CDR3 DNA sequence: TGCGCCAGCAGCTTCTTGACTGCAGATACGCAGTATTTT. This encodes CASSFLTADTQYF. Full variable domain (rest looked up from reference TRBV5-1 and TRBJ2-3): KAGVTQTPRYLIKTRGQQVTLSCSPISGHRSVSWYQQTPGQGLQFLFEYFSETQRNKGNFPGRFSGRQFSNSRSEMNVSTLELGDSALYLCASSFLTADTQYFGPGTRLTVL.

In this sample, this clone turned up a few times. The chain joins TRBV27 to TRBJ2-4; D possibly corresponds to TRBD2 (7 bases). V dropped 3 bases and J dropped 6 bases, with 12 bases sitting between them. From germline, CDR1 is MNHEY and CDR2 SMNVEV (reference sequence). The CDR3 contains 14 residues. CDR3: CASSFRGAGNIQYF. In DNA form, the CDR3 reads TGTGCCAGCAGTTTTCGGGGGGCGGGAAACATTCAGTACTTC.

This clone was recorded a few times. The rearrangement uses TRBV5-4 and TRBJ2-7; 8 bases are a match to TRBD1. This CDR3 comprises 14 residues. Per germline, CDR1 SGHNT and CDR2 YYREEE (reference sequence). Trimming cost V 3 bases and J 4 bases; bases outside gene matches: 6. The DNA for the CDR3 is TGTGCCAGCAGCTCAGGGGGCGCGGGGTACGAGCAGTACTTC. Protein: CASSSGGAGYEQYF.

The chain is built from TRBV30 and TRBJ2-1; a possible D gene is TRBD2 (5 bases). The CDR3 contains 13 residues. Germline CDR1 is GTSNPN and CDR2 is SVGIG (reference sequence). Trimming took 3 bases from V and 9 from J, leaving 15 bases between them. The CDR3 DNA reads TGTGCCTGGAGCGCCAACCATGAGGGTGAGCAGTTCTTC. It yields the protein CAWSANHEGEQFF.

This clone was seen more than once but under ten times. J is TRBJ2-3 and V is TRBV9, with 13 bases aligning to TRBD2. This CDR3 comprises 16 residues. The V and J ends lost 6 bases and 2 bases, in that order; junction bases with no gene match: 6. CDR1 and CDR2 from the germline V gene are SGDLS and YYNGEE. The CDR3 reads CASTLGTSGATDTQYF. CDR3 nucleotides: TGTGCCAGCACCTTAGGGACTAGCGGGGCCACAGATACGCAGTATTTT.

There are a few counts of this clone. A junction end diverges from the germline sequence, so it may reflect a read error. V is TRBV7-7 and J is TRBJ2-5; 10 bases map to TRBD1. This CDR3 has 15 amino acids. Germline V lookup: CDR1 SSHAT, CDR2 FNYEAQ (reference sequence). CDR3 sequence: CASSPGTGARETQYF. The CDR3 DNA reads as TGTGCTAGCAGCCCCGGGACAGGGGCTCGGGAGACCCAGTACTTC.

The gene calls are TRBV7-2 and TRBJ2-7; 10 bases map to TRBD1. With 2 bases clipped from V and 1 base from J, the junction kept 2 bases outside the gene matches. The CDR3 spans 15 residues. The germline V gene has CDR1 SGHTA and CDR2 FQGNSA. The CDR3 bases are TGTGCCAGCAGCTTACCGGGACAGGGGTCCTACGAGCAGTACTTC. Residues: CASSLPGQGSYEQYF.

The chain joins TRBV6-6 to TRBJ2-2; D is possibly TRBD1 (5 bases). The length of the CDR3 is 14 residues. Trimming took 6 bases from V and 7 from J, leaving 15 bases between them. The germline V gene encodes CDR1 MNHNY and CDR2 SVGAGI (reference sequence). This CDR3 is CASSRSREVGELFF. CDR3 coding DNA: TGTGCCAGCAGCCGAAGCAGGGAAGTCGGGGAGCTGTTTTTT.

The chain couples TRBV10-3 to TRBJ1-2; tentatively, D is TRBD1 (6 bases). This CDR3 region has 15 residues. Trimming left V 3 bases short and J 2 bases short, with 13 bases between. Germline loops: CDR1 ENHRY, CDR2 SYGVKD. The CDR3 sequence: CAISERTDGNYGYTF. Written as DNA, the CDR3 is TGTGCCATCAGTGAAAGGACAGATGGAAACTATGGCTACACCTTC.

The chain recombines TRBV9 with TRBJ2-7; a weak D match, TRBD1 (6 bases). The CDR3 loop spans 15 amino acids. The V and J ends lost 4 bases and 4 bases respectively, with 18 bases between them. CDR1 SGDLS and CDR2 YYNGEE come from the germline V gene. The CDR3 coding sequence is TGTGCCAGCAGCCCTCGTGGGAGTCAGGGGTACGAGCAGTACTTC. It translates to CASSPRGSQGYEQYF.

This chain uses TRBV19 with TRBJ1-2; D is possibly TRBD1 (5 bases). Trimming left V 4 bases short and J 0 bases short, with 6 bases between. The CDR3 spans 13 residues. Germline V CDR1 and CDR2: LNHDA, SQIVND (reference sequence). DNA of the CDR3: TGTGCCAGTAGTAGGGGGGCTAACTATGGCTACACCTTC. This gives the protein CASSRGANYGYTF.

This clone was seen a handful of times. The chain combines TRBV2 with TRBJ1-6; possible D gene TRBD1, 5 bases. Germline V gives CDR1 SNHLY, CDR2 FYNNEI. The V and J ends lost 7 bases and 7 bases respectively, with 14 bases between them. This CDR3 has 14 residues. In DNA form, the CDR3 reads TGTGCCAGCACTGTGACAGCCATCAATTCACCCCTCCACTTT. This codes for CASTVTAINSPLHF.

On this clone: The identical CDR3 is also encoded by other nucleotide sequences in the sample. This rearrangement joins TRBV6-5 to TRBJ1-6; TRBD1 is a possible D gene (6 bases). The CDR3 is 15 residues long. The germline CDR1 and CDR2 sequences are MNHEY and SVGAGI. V was trimmed by 0 bases and J by 8 bases, leaving 11 bases between them. CDR3 residues: CASSYSRSGDSPLHF. In nucleotides, the CDR3 is TGTGCCAGCAGTTACTCTCGTTCAGGGGATTCACCCCTCCACTTT.

The sample holds a few counts of this clone. The rearrangement links TRBV28 to TRBJ1-6, with D uncertain. This CDR3 spans 15 amino acids. Trimming cost V 1 base and J 2 bases, with 6 bases left between them. CDR1 is MDHEN, CDR2 SYDVKM, per germline. The CDR3 loop reads CASSLLSAYNSPLHF. CDR3 DNA: TGTGCCAGCAGTTTATTGTCAGCCTATAATTCACCCCTCCACTTT.

This clone has just a few counts. The rearrangement joins TRBV30 to TRBJ1-4; D might be TRBD1 (6 bases). The CDR3 length is 15 residues. The V gene lost 2 bases and the J gene lost 5 bases, with 15 bases spanning the gap. Germline assignment: CDR1 GTSNPN and CDR2 SVGIG (reference sequence). The CDR3 sequence is CAWSPLDSENEKLFF. CDR3 coding DNA: TGTGCCTGGAGTCCATTGGACAGCGAGAATGAAAAACTGTTTTTT.

This clone was counted only a few times. The V call is TRBV15, the J call TRBJ2-5, with D perhaps matching TRBD2 (5 bases). V was cut by 1 base and J by 1 base, with 7 bases left in between. In germline, CDR1 is LNHNV, CDR2 YYDKDF (reference sequence). CDR3 length: 14 amino acids. CDR3 sequence (DNA): TGTGCCACCAGCAGAGGCCGGGGCCAAGAGACCCAGTACTTC. It is translated as CATSRGRGQETQYF. The variable domain in full, with the rest retrieved from reference TRBV15 and TRBJ2-5, is DAMVIQNPRYQVTQFGKPVTLSCSQTLNHNVMYWYQQKSSQAPKLLFHYYDKDFNNEADTPDNFQSRRPNTSFCFLDIRSPGLGDTAMYLCATSRGRGQETQYFGPGTRLLVL.

In its sample, this clone was seen a few times. This chain links TRBV7-8 with TRBJ2-3, with 8 bases that match TRBD2. The CDR3 consists of 17 residues. The J segment lost 5 bases and the V segment lost 5 bases, leaving 15 bases of the junction unmatched. CDR1 and CDR2 from the germline V gene are SGHVS and FQNEAQ. The CDR3 bases are TGTGCCAGCAGCCCGGGGGGGCTCGGCGGGGTGGTAGATACGCAGTATTTT. This encodes CASSPGGLGGVVDTQYF. Based on the CDR3 plus reference TRBV7-8 and TRBJ2-3, the full variable domain is GAGVSQSPRYKVAKRGQDVALRCDPISGHVSLFWYQQALGQGPEFLTYFQNEAQLDKSGLPSDRFFAERPEGSVSTLKIQRTQQEDSAVYLCASSPGGLGGVVDTQYFGPGTRLTVL.

The table lists this clone with a few counts. This chain links TRBV30 with TRBJ2-7, with 10 positions matching TRBD1. Germline CDR1 GTSNPN, CDR2 SVGIG (reference sequence). The V segment lost 3 bases and the J segment 4 bases; nucleotides outside the gene matches: 6. The CDR3 contains 14 residues. The CDR3 nucleotides are TGTGCCTGGAGGGGCCGGGACAGGGGATACGAGCAGTACTTC. Residues: CAWRGRDRGYEQYF.

This clone appeared a few times. The J gene is TRBJ2-5, the V gene TRBV6-6; 12 nucleotides line up with TRBD2. The CDR3 loop spans 15 amino acids. With V trimmed by 5 bases and J by 4 bases, 5 bases remained unmatched. Per the germline V gene, CDR1 is MNHNY and CDR2 is SVGAGI (reference sequence). CDR3 in amino acids: CASSDGLAGRETQYF. Here the CDR3 DNA reads TGTGCCAGCAGTGACGGACTAGCGGGGCGAGAGACCCAGTACTTC.

This clone occurred a few times. Different DNA sequences within this sample yield the same CDR3. The chain is built from TRBV5-4 and TRBJ2-3, with TRBD2 as a possible D gene (5 bases). The V and J ends lost 0 bases and 7 bases respectively, with 6 bases between them. The CDR3 contains 12 residues. Germline lookup yields CDR1 SGHNT and CDR2 YYREEE (reference sequence). The CDR3 bases are TGTGCCAGCAGCTTGGCGGGGAATACGCAGTATTTT. Its translation: CASSLAGNTQYF.

The rearrangement links TRBV2 to TRBJ1-5, with no clear D. This CDR3 is 13 amino acids long. V was pared by 5 bases and J by 7 bases, with 12 bases between. The germline V gene has CDR1 SNHLY and CDR2 FYNNEI. CDR3 loop: CASSSEVLQPQHF. Written as DNA, the CDR3 is TGTGCCAGCAGTTCCGAGGTCCTCCAGCCCCAGCATTTT.

The table lists this clone with a few counts. Here the CDR3 DNA reads TGCGCCAGCATAATCGACACAGCCCACTACGAGCAGTACTTC. This translates into CASIIDTAHYEQYF. The V gene is TRBV23-1, the J gene TRBJ2-7; D gene ambiguous. TRBV23-1 is an ORF, and what it does is uncertain. The CDR3 length is 14 residues. The V and J ends lost 7 bases and 3 bases respectively, with 16 bases between them.

V and J are TRBV7-2 and TRBJ2-5; 9 nucleotides match TRBD2. The V and J ends lost 5 bases and 4 bases, in that order; junction bases with no gene match: 8. This CDR3 is 15 amino acids long. Germline assignment: CDR1 SGHTA and CDR2 FQGNSA. CDR3 in amino acids: CASSPQRGDIETQYF. CDR3 nucleotides: TGTGCCAGCAGCCCACAGCGGGGGGACATAGAGACCCAGTACTTC.

This clone turned up a few times. The V gene is TRBV2, the J gene TRBJ1-1; maybe TRBD1 (6 bases). The V gene lost 2 bases and the J gene lost 1 base, with 8 bases spanning the gap. The CDR3 sequence is 14 residues long. The germline CDR1 and CDR2 sequences are SNHLY and FYNNEI. CDR3 protein: CASSEQGSNTEAFF. The CDR3 DNA reads as TGTGCCAGCAGTGAACAGGGGTCGAACACTGAAGCTTTCTTT.